This passage covers 19 T cell receptor beta chains from one sample sequenced in a study of blood T cell repertoires in COVID-19. The data were produced by immunoSEQ multiplex PCR, yet TCRdb's version contains in-frame clones alone and is incomplete. Of approximately 160,000 clones detected, roughly 87% appear once; the ten largest clones hold around 7%. Sequencing input: PBMCs or T cells enriched from blood (not recorded which). The receptors stem from a woman between 45 and 65 years old who had recovered from COVID-19.

The chain employs TRBV29-1 and TRBJ2-5; 12 nucleotides align to TRBD1. The CDR3 spans 13 residues. V lost 6 bases to trimming and J lost 5 bases; unmatched junction nucleotides: 4. The germline V gene has CDR1 SQVTM and CDR2 ANQGSEA. The CDR3 spells CSVGQGALETQYF. The CDR3 region has the DNA TGCAGCGTGGGACAGGGGGCTTTGGAGACCCAGTACTTC.

The V and J genes are TRBV5-1 and TRBJ2-7; the match to TRBD2 covers 9 bases. Germline trimming cut 2 bases from V and 0 bases from J; bases unmatched to any gene: 3. The CDR3 has 15 residues. Germline CDR1 reads SGHRS; CDR2 reads YFSETQ. The CDR3 region has the DNA TGCGCCAGCAGCTTAGCGGGAGGTTCCTCCTACGAGCAGTACTTC. Translation: CASSLAGGSSYEQYF.

In nucleotides, the CDR3 is TGTGCCAGCAGCTTAGCACTAGCGGGGGAGGGCACCAAAAACATTCAGTACTTC. It codes for CASSLALAGEGTKNIQYF. The genes are TRBV11-2 and TRBJ2-4; TRBD2 agrees at 11 bases. The trim removed 1 base at V and 2 bases at J, leaving 7 bases unmatched. The germline V gene has CDR1 SGHAT and CDR2 FQNNGV. This CDR3 is 18 amino acids long.

This clone was seen just once. The chain couples TRBV30 to TRBJ1-5; 8 nucleotides agree with TRBD1. Losses at the gene ends were 4 bases for V and 8 bases for J; bases not matched to a gene: 7. Germline lookup yields CDR1 GTSNPN and CDR2 SVGIG (reference sequence). CDR3 size: 13 residues. In DNA, the CDR3 is TGTGCCTGGAACCCGACAGGGGACGAGCCCCAGCATTTT. Translating gives CAWNPTGDEPQHF.

The rearrangement uses TRBV5-1 and TRBJ2-2; 8 bases agree with TRBD2. Germline V CDR1 and CDR2: SGHRS, YFSETQ. The junction had 5 bases not matched to a gene; V was cut back by 4 bases and J by 0 bases. This CDR3 is built from 16 residues. In nucleotides, the CDR3 is TGCGCCAGCAGCGATCCGGGACTAGCGAACACCGGGGAGCTGTTTTTT. Its protein is CASSDPGLANTGELFF.

The chain links TRBV4-1 to TRBJ2-1; TRBD1 matches 7 bases. This CDR3 contains 15 residues. Trimming at V came to 1 base and at J to 3 bases, leaving 3 bases not matched to a gene. Germline values: CDR1 MGHRA, CDR2 YSYEKL. The CDR3 sequence: CASSQVQGVYNEQFF. The CDR3, as DNA: TGCGCCAGCAGCCAAGTGCAGGGGGTCTACAATGAGCAGTTCTTC.

Comment on this clone: Distinct nucleotide sequences in the sample also encode this CDR3. The genes are TRBV5-1 and TRBJ2-1; 9 nucleotides match TRBD1. This CDR3 has 14 amino acids. The V gene end was trimmed by 5 bases and the J gene end by 7 bases; junction bases not matched to a gene: 7. The germline V gene has CDR1 SGHRS and CDR2 YFSETQ. The CDR3, as DNA: TGCGCCAGCAGTCGCGACAGGGGGTGGAATGAGCAGTTCTTC. Translation gives CASSRDRGWNEQFF. Full variable domain (remainder filled in from reference TRBV5-1 and TRBJ2-1): KAGVTQTPRYLIKTRGQQVTLSCSPISGHRSVSWYQQTPGQGLQFLFEYFSETQRNKGNFPGRFSGRQFSNSRSEMNVSTLELGDSALYLCASSRDRGWNEQFFGPGTRLTVL.

The chain employs TRBV4-1 and TRBJ1-5; the D gene is possibly TRBD1 (6 bases). The V and J ends lost 1 base and 3 bases respectively, with 10 bases between them. This CDR3 region has 15 residues. CDR1 MGHRA and CDR2 YSYEKL come from the germline V gene. The CDR3 nucleotides are TGCGCCAGCAGCCAAGTACAGGGCTACAATCAGCCCCAGCATTTT. The encoded protein is CASSQVQGYNQPQHF.

This clone was seen a single time. This specimen includes other DNA sequences encoding the same CDR3. The DNA of the CDR3 is TGTGCCAGCAGCCGGACTAGCGGGAGAGAGACCCAGTACTTC. Its translation: CASSRTSGRETQYF. The rearrangement uses TRBV2 and TRBJ2-5, with TRBD2 identical over 13 bases. Trimming cost V 6 bases and J 4 bases; bases outside gene matches: 2. CDR3 size: 14 residues. CDR1 and CDR2 (germline): SNHLY, FYNNEI.

The rearrangement links TRBV3-1 (or the pseudogene TRBV3-2) to TRBJ1-6, with D tentatively TRBD1 (6 bases). With 2 bases removed from V and 9 bases from J, the gap between germline ends came to 20 bases. This CDR3 region has 17 residues. Germline lookup yields CDR1 LGHDT and CDR2 YNNKEL (reference sequence). CDR3: CASSQKAGDSPSSPLHF. In DNA form, the CDR3 reads TGTGCCAGCAGCCAAAAGGCAGGGGATTCCCCTAGTTCACCCCTCCACTTT.

The rearrangement uses TRBV7-9 and TRBJ2-3; D is undetermined. Trimming removed 5 bases from V and 6 bases from J, with 21 bases in between. This CDR3 is built from 16 residues. CDR1 and CDR2 (germline): SEHNR, FQNEAQ (reference sequence). The CDR3 spells CASSPRKSSLWDTQYF. CDR3 nucleotides: TGTGCCAGCAGCCCCAGGAAGTCATCTCTGTGGGATACGCAGTATTTT. The whole variable domain, remainder taken from reference TRBV7-9 and TRBJ2-3, is DTGVSQNPRHKITKRGQNVTFRCDPISEHNRLYWYRQTLGQGPEFLTYFQNEAQLEKSRLLSDRFSAERPKGSFSTLEIQRTEQGDSAMYLCASSPRKSSLWDTQYFGPGTRLTVL.

The chain joins TRBV7-9 to TRBJ1-1; the D is unclear. The CDR3 spans 14 residues. Germline assignment: CDR1 SEHNR and CDR2 FQNEAQ (reference sequence). The V end was cut by 5 bases, the J end by 10 bases, with 20 bases between. The CDR3 sequence is CASSPPGPIAGAFF. The CDR3 DNA is TGTGCCAGCAGCCCGCCTGGTCCCATAGCTGGAGCTTTCTTT.

This clone was found a few times. The chain carries TRBV11-1 and TRBJ2-1; a possible D gene is TRBD1 (6 bases). This CDR3 contains 11 residues. Germline lookup yields CDR1 SGHAT and CDR2 FQDESV (reference sequence). Deletions cut 9 bases from V and 13 bases from J, with 16 bases between. CDR3 nucleotides: TGTGCCAGTGGCTGGGGGCGTGATCAGTTCTTC. Translating gives CASGWGRDQFF.

This rearrangement joins TRBV24-1 to TRBJ2-3; TRBD1 aligns across 9 bases. The CDR3 covers 15 residues. The germline gives CDR1 KGHDR, CDR2 SFDVKD. The trim removed 5 bases at V and 4 bases at J, leaving 6 bases unmatched. Here the CDR3 DNA reads TGTGCCACCAGTGCCGGGACAGGGTGGCCAGATACGCAGTATTTT. Amino acid sequence: CATSAGTGWPDTQYF.

The chain links TRBV19 to TRBJ2-1, with TRBD2 matching 8 bases. J lost 5 bases, V lost 2 bases, and 5 bases had no gene match. Germline V lookup: CDR1 LNHDA, CDR2 SQIVND (reference sequence). The CDR3 has 15 residues. The CDR3 nucleotides read TGTGCCAGTAGTATACGGGAGGGCTTCAACAATGAGCAGTTCTTC. It yields the protein CASSIREGFNNEQFF.

This chain uses TRBV5-1 with TRBJ2-1, with 7 bases aligning to TRBD1. The CDR3 sequence is 15 residues long. CDR1 is SGHRS, CDR2 YFSETQ, per germline. V was clipped by 2 bases and J by 2 bases; unmatched bases: 4. The DNA for the CDR3 is TGCGCCAGCAGCTTCCGACAGGGCCCCTACAATGAGCAGTTCTTC. Translating gives CASSFRQGPYNEQFF. Full variable domain (missing parts from reference TRBV5-1 and TRBJ2-1): KAGVTQTPRYLIKTRGQQVTLSCSPISGHRSVSWYQQTPGQGLQFLFEYFSETQRNKGNFPGRFSGRQFSNSRSEMNVSTLELGDSALYLCASSFRQGPYNEQFFGPGTRLTVL.

This chain uses TRBV11-2 with TRBJ2-6; D unresolved. Germline V CDR1 and CDR2: SGHAT, FQNNGV. V lost 2 bases, J lost 0 bases, and 8 bases lay in between. The length of the CDR3 is 16 residues. The CDR3 sequence: CASSLLGHSGANVLTF. CDR3 DNA: TGTGCCAGCAGCTTACTGGGCCACTCTGGGGCCAACGTCCTGACTTTC.

The chain combines TRBV27 with TRBJ1-1; tentatively, D is TRBD1 (6 bases). The CDR3 is 12 amino acids. Germline values: CDR1 MNHEY, CDR2 SMNVEV (reference sequence). V was shortened by 6 bases and J by 6 bases, with 11 bases between the two germline ends. The chain's CDR3 is CASSTGKAEAFF. The CDR3 nucleotides read TGTGCCAGCAGCACAGGGAAGGCTGAAGCTTTCTTT.

This chain joins TRBV11-2 and TRBJ1-3; D remains ambiguous. This CDR3 comprises 19 residues. V was trimmed by 0 bases and J by 0 bases, leaving 18 bases between them. CDR1 is SGHAT, CDR2 FQNNGV, per germline. The chain's CDR3 is CASSLDVAGLVSSGNTIYF. CDR3 in DNA: TGTGCCAGCAGCTTAGATGTCGCAGGTTTGGTGAGCTCTGGAAACACCATATATTTT.